This passage covers 3 T cell receptor beta chains from one sample sequenced in a study of blood T cell repertoires in COVID-19. Sequencing was performed with immunoSEQ multiplex PCR; in TCRdb, only in-frame clones are kept and a portion is missing. Found here are approximately 50,000 clones, 75% to 90% of them singletons; the top ten hold 16%. The sequenced sample was peripheral blood. The receptor source for this set is a human donor in a cohort sampled during active COVID-19.

The chain recombines TRBV5-1 with TRBJ2-3, with 8 positions matching TRBD1. CDR1 is SGHRS, CDR2 YFSETQ, per germline. V dropped 4 bases and J dropped 6; count of bases not matched to a gene: 10. The CDR3 sequence is 15 residues long. The CDR3 DNA sequence: TGCGCCAGCAGCCCGGGACAGGCCAAGGGGGATACGCAGTATTTT. Its protein product is CASSPGQAKGDTQYF. The full variable domain, rest sourced from reference TRBV5-1 and TRBJ2-3, is KAGVTQTPRYLIKTRGQQVTLSCSPISGHRSVSWYQQTPGQGLQFLFEYFSETQRNKGNFPGRFSGRQFSNSRSEMNVSTLELGDSALYLCASSPGQAKGDTQYFGPGTRLTVL.

DNA for the CDR3: TGTGCCAGCAGTCATGGACAGGGAACCTATGGCTACACCTTC. Its protein is CASSHGQGTYGYTF. The rearrangement uses TRBV6-5 and TRBJ1-2; 8 bases map to TRBD1. Germline CDR1 MNHEY, CDR2 SVGAGI. The trim removed 5 bases at V and 4 bases at J, leaving 6 bases unmatched. There are 14 residues in the CDR3.

The chain combines TRBV5-1 with TRBJ2-1, with TRBD2 identical over 8 bases. This CDR3 has 15 amino acids. V dropped 0 bases and J dropped 5; count of bases not matched to a gene: 4. CDR1 and CDR2 from the germline V gene are SGHRS and YFSETQ. The CDR3: CASSLGPGGDNEQFF. In nucleotides, the CDR3 is TGCGCCAGCAGCTTGGGGCCGGGAGGGGACAATGAGCAGTTCTTC. Using reference TRBV5-1 and TRBJ2-1 for the parts outside the CDR3, the full variable domain is KAGVTQTPRYLIKTRGQQVTLSCSPISGHRSVSWYQQTPGQGLQFLFEYFSETQRNKGNFPGRFSGRQFSNSRSEMNVSTLELGDSALYLCASSLGPGGDNEQFFGPGTRLTVL.